This T cell receptor (beta chain) was identified in a study of CD8 T cells in Susac syndrome. From germline, CDR1 is SGHAT and CDR2 FQNNGV. The CDR3 extends over 14 amino acids. The V gene lost 4 bases and the J gene lost 0 bases, with 10 bases spanning the gap. An amount of RNA that ranged from roughly 0.45 to 1 ug was reverse transcribed with random hexamers. Via MiXCR, TCRdb re-called the immunoSEQ multiplex PCR reads, giving one row per CDR3 protein. The table records 350,000 to 550,000 distinct CDR3 sequences, around 83% of them present only once. The sequence was obtained from a human donor with multiple sclerosis. This chain links TRBV11-2 with TRBJ2-7; D gene unclear. The specimen sequenced was CD8+ T cells from PBMCs. This CDR3 is CASSSMGGSYEQYF. DNA for the CDR3: TGTGCCAGCAGCTCGATGGGTGGCTCCTACGAGCAGTACTTC.